This paragraph covers one T cell receptor beta chain sequence. TCRdb called the 5' RACE reads again in MiXCR, with one record for every CDR3 protein. Among 250,000 to 300,000 distinct CDR3 sequences listed, 5.2% were seen once. This record belongs to a study of T cells after yellow fever vaccination. V lost 0 bases and J 0 bases, leaving 12 bases between the germline ends. CDR1 is DFQATT and CDR2 is SNEGSKA in the germline V gene (reference sequence). CDR3 size: 16 residues. The starting material was CD4+ T cells sorted from PBMCs, obtained on the day of the yellow fever booster vaccination. This TCR was sampled from a man aged 18-30 years who received the YFV17D yellow fever vaccine. The chain has TRBV20-1 and TRBJ2-1, with D uncertain. The chain's CDR3 is CSARDRPSSSYNEQFF. Written as DNA, the CDR3 is TGCAGTGCTAGAGATCGACCATCATCCTCCTACAATGAGCAGTTCTTC.